The 18 T cell receptor beta chains given below trace back to one sample, sequenced in a study of early T cells in non-severe SARS-CoV-2 infection. TCRdb called the 5' RACE reads again in MiXCR, with one record for every CDR3 protein. The table lists about 50,000 distinct CDR3 sequences, less than 9.5% of them singletons. The source material was whole blood, sampled at baseline. The receptors stem from an adult who was a healthcare worker with PCR-confirmed SARS-CoV-2 infection or an uninfected control (not recorded which).

This clonotype was seen a handful of times. The genes are TRBV19 and TRBJ1-5; TRBD1 aligns across 11 bases. Trimming took 7 bases from V and 3 from J; bases not matched to a gene: 5. The CDR3 runs to 15 residues. CDR1 LNHDA and CDR2 SQIVND come from the germline V gene (reference sequence). CDR3 loop: CASKDRGPSNQPQHF. The CDR3 region has the DNA TGTGCCAGTAAGGACAGGGGGCCTTCCAATCAGCCCCAGCATTTT.

This clonotype has at least ten counts. As DNA, the CDR3 is TGTGCCAGCAGTCGCGGCGGGTCGACTAATGAAAAACTGTTTTTT. It encodes CASSRGGSTNEKLFF. The V gene is TRBV6-5, the J gene TRBJ1-4, with D unclear. Deletions cut 5 bases from V and 2 bases from J, with 12 bases between. Germline CDR1 reads MNHEY; CDR2 reads SVGAGI. CDR3 length: 15 amino acids.

Worth noting for this clonotype: A much bigger clone sits one base away, suggesting this may be a read error. This chain joins TRBV7-9 and TRBJ1-2, with TRBD1 as a possible D gene (5 bases). Trimming stripped 1 base from V and 10 bases from J, with 13 bases between. The CDR3 extends over 13 amino acids. The germline V gene encodes CDR1 SEHNR and CDR2 FQNEAQ (reference sequence). CDR3 nucleotides: TGTGCCAGCAGCTTAGGAGGGGTCGATGACTACACCTTC. It translates to CASSLGGVDDYTF.

This chain links TRBV2 with TRBJ2-6; the D gene is possibly TRBD2 (5 bases). V lost 6 bases to trimming and J lost 0 bases, with 9 bases between them. CDR3 size: 15 residues. From germline, CDR1 is SNHLY and CDR2 FYNNEI. The CDR3 here is CASRERFSGANVLTF. In nucleotides, the CDR3 is TGTGCCAGCAGGGAGCGGTTCTCTGGGGCCAACGTCCTGACTTTC.

This clonotype has a count of ten or more. The CDR3 bases are TGTGCCAGCAGTGAAGAGCCTTTTAGCGGGGCCCAAGAGACCCAGTACTTC. This codes for CASSEEPFSGAQETQYF. The J gene is TRBJ2-5, the V gene TRBV6-1, with TRBD2 matching 8 bases. This CDR3 has 17 amino acids. V lost 1 base and J lost 1; bases outside the gene matches: 8. Germline V gives CDR1 MNHNS, CDR2 SASEGT.

At least ten counts were recorded for this clonotype. V and J are TRBV5-1 and TRBJ2-3, with 8 bases lining up with TRBD2. The V gene end was trimmed by 2 bases and the J gene end by 2 bases; junction bases not matched to a gene: 1. The CDR3 loop spans 14 amino acids. Germline V gene data show CDR1 as SGHRS and CDR2 as YFSETQ. The CDR3 region is CASSFSGNTDTQYF. In DNA form, the CDR3 reads TGCGCCAGCAGCTTTAGCGGGAACACAGATACGCAGTATTTT.

In its sample, this clonotype was seen a few times. This rearrangement joins TRBV7-8 to TRBJ2-5; D uncertain. In germline, CDR1 is SGHVS, CDR2 FQNEAQ. V shed 4 bases and J shed 1 base, with 4 bases lying between them. The CDR3 consists of 12 residues. The CDR3 bases are TGTGCCAGCAGCTCCCCCCAAGAGACCCAGTACTTC. Protein sequence: CASSSPQETQYF. The full variable domain, its missing parts supplied by reference TRBV7-8 and TRBJ2-5, is GAGVSQSPRYKVAKRGQDVALRCDPISGHVSLFWYQQALGQGPEFLTYFQNEAQLDKSGLPSDRFFAERPEGSVSTLKIQRTQQEDSAVYLCASSSPQETQYFGPGTRLLVL.

This clonotype has at least ten counts. The chain couples TRBV3-1 to TRBJ2-7; 10 nucleotides align to TRBD1. The CDR3 runs 15 residues. Germline V gene sequence: CDR1 LGHDT, CDR2 YNNKEL (reference sequence). The J segment lost 1 base and the V segment lost 8 bases, leaving 8 bases of the junction unmatched. The CDR3 spells CASGRGDRGSYEQYF. The CDR3 nucleotides read TGTGCCAGCGGGAGGGGGGACAGGGGTTCCTACGAGCAGTACTTC.

This clonotype was seen only a few times. V usage is TRBV27 and J usage is TRBJ2-7, with a possible D match to TRBD1 (6 bases). The CDR3 extends over 13 amino acids. From germline, CDR1 is MNHEY and CDR2 SMNVEV (reference sequence). Deletions cut 6 bases from V and 0 bases from J, with 9 bases between. CDR3 DNA: TGTGCCAGCAGCCGGGACAACTCCTACGAGCAGTACTTC. This gives the protein CASSRDNSYEQYF.

V gene TRBV25-1 combines with J gene TRBJ1-3, with 9 positions matching TRBD1. The CDR3 is 15 residues long. Trimming at V came to 4 bases and at J to 1 base, leaving 2 bases not matched to a gene. Germline V gives CDR1 MGHDK, CDR2 SYGVNS. The CDR3 sequence: CASSVQGASGNTIYF. CDR3 nucleotide sequence: TGTGCCAGCAGTGTACAGGGGGCTTCTGGAAACACCATATATTTT.

This clonotype came up a few times. The J gene is TRBJ2-1, the V gene TRBV19, with 9 bases fitting TRBD1. Losses at the gene ends were 8 bases for V and 3 bases for J; bases not matched to a gene: 8. CDR1 and CDR2 from the germline V gene are LNHDA and SQIVND (reference sequence). The length of the CDR3 is 15 residues. As DNA, the CDR3 is TGTGCCAGTGCTATAACAGGGGGCATCTACAATGAGCAGTTCTTC. Encoded protein: CASAITGGIYNEQFF.

This clonotype was seen at least ten times. In nucleotides, the CDR3 is TGTGCCAGCAGTCCCTCAGGGGGGGACTATGGCTACACCTTC. It specifies CASSPSGGDYGYTF. This chain joins TRBV28 and TRBJ1-2, with 7 bases identical to TRBD1. There are 14 residues in the CDR3. Trimming removed 5 bases from V and 3 bases from J; junction bases left unmatched: 6. Germline V lookup: CDR1 MDHEN, CDR2 SYDVKM.

By sample fraction, this clonotype is medium-sized. The V gene is TRBV7-2, the J gene TRBJ2-3, with TRBD2 identical over 8 bases. Germline V CDR1 and CDR2: SGHTA, FQGNSA. The CDR3 is 17 amino acids. V lost 5 bases to trimming and J lost 0 bases; unmatched junction nucleotides: 10. The DNA for the CDR3 is TGTGCCAGCAGCCCGCAGGGGCGGGGGGACAGCACAGATACGCAGTATTTT. Its protein is CASSPQGRGDSTDTQYF.

V is TRBV18 and J is TRBJ2-7; D not certain. CDR1 and CDR2 from the germline V gene are KGHSH and LQKENI. The CDR3 has 15 amino acids. The ends were cut back, 0 bases at V and 3 bases at J, with 12 bases in the middle. CDR3 amino acids: CASSPPGLSSYEQYF. The CDR3 nucleotides are TGTGCCAGCTCACCACCGGGTTTAAGCAGCTACGAGCAGTACTTC.

This clonotype was seen a handful of times. The chain couples TRBV7-9 to TRBJ1-6; D unresolved. Trimming took 0 bases from V and 6 from J, leaving 6 bases between them. The CDR3 is 14 amino acids. Germline V CDR1 and CDR2: SEHNR, FQNEAQ (reference sequence). The CDR3 DNA reads TGTGCCAGCAGCTTAGCGTTAAGTAATTCACCCCTCCACTTT. Its protein is CASSLALSNSPLHF. Based on the CDR3 plus reference TRBV7-9 and TRBJ1-6, the full variable domain is DTGVSQNPRHKITKRGQNVTFRCDPISEHNRLYWYRQTLGQGPEFLTYFQNEAQLEKSRLLSDRFSAERPKGSFSTLEIQRTEQGDSAMYLCASSLALSNSPLHFGNGTRLTVT.

This clonotype was detected ten times or more. The gene calls are TRBV2 and TRBJ2-6, with a weak D call TRBD1 (6 bases). Germline V gene data show CDR1 as SNHLY and CDR2 as FYNNEI. This CDR3 region has 15 residues. Trimming removed 4 bases at V and 7 bases at J, with 14 bases between. Here the CDR3 reads CASSAYRQAANVLTF. The CDR3 DNA reads as TGTGCCAGCAGTGCCTATAGACAGGCAGCCAACGTCCTGACTTTC.

This clonotype came up many times. The chain joins TRBV20-1 to TRBJ2-7; no clear D. Trimming removed 2 bases from V and 0 bases from J, with 8 bases in between. This CDR3 is 13 amino acids long. Germline assignment: CDR1 DFQATT and CDR2 SNEGSKA (reference sequence). The CDR3 nucleotides read TGCAGTGCTAGACGTCCGAGCTCCTACGAGCAGTACTTC. Translation gives CSARRPSSYEQYF.

The table lists this clonotype with a few counts. The V gene is TRBV10-3, the J gene TRBJ1-2; TRBD1 is a possible D gene (5 bases). The germline CDR1 and CDR2 sequences are ENHRY and SYGVKD. V was trimmed by 8 bases and J by 0 bases, leaving 13 bases between them. The CDR3 length is 14 residues. The CDR3 DNA reads TGTGCCATCGCCCTGGGGGGAGCTAACTATGGCTACACCTTC. Translation gives CAIALGGANYGYTF.